This TCR beta chain was identified in a study of OX40 agonist ivuxolimab in advanced cancers. Study outcomes and limitations: Antigens targeted by the expanded peripheral T cells were not determined.

As to this clone: Its antigen is as yet unknown.

The method was immunoSEQ multiplex PCR; TCRdb's version includes in-frame clones alone and lacks a portion of them. This table holds roughly 58,000 clones, around nine tenths found once. Germline CDR1 SGHDT, CDR2 YYEEEE. The CDR3 has 16 residues. After removal of 5 bases from V and 6 bases from J, the junction contained 11 bases not matched to a gene. The sequencing here drew on CD4+ or CD8+ T cells sorted from blood, taken in a trial of the OX40 agonist ivuxolimab. The TCR was taken from an adult with an advanced solid tumor such as melanoma, head and neck, liver or kidney cancer. This chain links TRBV5-6 with TRBJ2-2, with 9 bases matching TRBD2. For the CDR3, the DNA is TGTGCCAGCAGTTTCTCCAGCGGGAGGAGGGCCGGGGAGCTGTTTTTT. It codes for CASSFSSGRRAGELFF.